This is a list of T cell receptor beta chains from one sample in a study of shared clonotypes between healthy human individuals. Produced via immunoSEQ multiplex PCR; TCRdb's table is partial and in-frame only. Of over a million clones in the sample, about 75% were seen once. What was sequenced was memory CD4+ T cells sorted from blood. The receptors derive from a man aged 18 to 30 in good health. Both conserved end residues are part of each CDR3. The D gene is left open where the match is weak. Only some rows state a clone size, as once, few, many or a class for expanded clones.

TRBJ1-5,TRBV10-1,once,TRBD1,TGCGCCAGCAGTCCGCAGGGGGGTAATTGCAATCAGCCCCAGCATTTT,CASSPQGGNCNQPQHF
TRBJ2-3,TRBV4-1,few,TRBD2,TGCGCCAGCAGCCAAGAGGCCAGCGGGGTTGTCACAGATACGCAGTATTTT,CASSQEASGVVTDTQYF
TRBJ2-4,TRBV20-1,-,-,TGCAGTGCCCTTCCCATTGACATTCAGTACTTC,CSALPIDIQYF
TRBJ2-5,TRBV9,-,TRBD2,TGTGCCAGCAGCCCAAGAGGGCTAGCGGGAGGGGAGACCCAGTACTTC,CASSPRGLAGGETQYF
TRBJ1-2,TRBV5-6,few,-,TGTGCCAGCAGCTTGGACACGCGAGGAAGTGGCTACACCTTC,CASSLDTRGSGYTF
TRBJ2-5,TRBV2,-,TRBD1,TGTGCCAGCTTTAGCGAGACAGGGGGGGGAGAGACCCAGTACTTC,CASFSETGGGETQYF
TRBJ2-7,TRBV13,-,-,TGTGCCAGCAGCTTAGGAAAGAAAAGCTACGAGCAGTACTTC,CASSLGKKSYEQYF
TRBJ2-3,TRBV18,-,TRBD2,TGTGCCAGCGAGGCTAGCGGGAGGAAAGATACGCAGTATTTT,CASEASGRKDTQYF
TRBJ1-1,TRBV7-9,once,-,TGTGCCAGCAGCCTCGTTGGCGCTGAAGCTTTCTTT,CASSLVGAEAFF
TRBJ1-6,TRBV13,-,-,TGTGCCAGCAGCTTCGGGGGCTTGGATAATTCACCCCTCCACTTT,CASSFGGLDNSPLHF
TRBJ2-3,TRBV18,-,-,TGTGCCAGCTCACCAGGACTCACAGATACGCAGTATTTT,CASSPGLTDTQYF
TRBJ1-1,TRBV5-6,-,TRBD1,TGTGCCAGCAGCTTGGGATTAGGGGGCCGGACTGAAGCTTTCTTT,CASSLGLGGRTEAFF
TRBJ2-3,TRBV2,few,TRBD2,TGTGCCAGCAGTGTAGCGGGAGATAGGGCTGGGGAAACAGATACGCAGTATTTT,CASSVAGDRAGETDTQYF
TRBJ2-2,TRBV4-3,-,-,TGCGCCAGCAGCCAACAGGCCCTATCCGGGACCGTAGGGGGGGAGCTGTTTTTT,CASSQQALSGTVGGELFF
TRBJ2-3,TRBV19,-,-,TGTGCCAGTAGTATGGGACCTCCCACAGATACGCAGTATTTT,CASSMGPPTDTQYF
TRBJ2-7,TRBV6-5,-,TRBD1,TGTGCCAGCAGTATCCGGGACAGGGCCGAGCAGTACTTC,CASSIRDRAEQYF
TRBJ2-1,TRBV19,-,TRBD2,TGTGCCAGTAGTACCGGGACTAGCGGGGTCACCTTGGGCAATGAGCAGTTCTTC,CASSTGTSGVTLGNEQFF
TRBJ2-1,TRBV6-6,-,TRBD1,TGTGCCAGCAGTTACCGATCGCAGGGGGCTGGAAATGAGCAGTTCTTC,CASSYRSQGAGNEQFF
TRBJ2-5,TRBV7-9,-,-,TGTGCCAGCAGCTATCCCCGGGATCAACAAGAGACCCAGTACTTC,CASSYPRDQQETQYF
TRBJ1-6,TRBV30,-,-,TGTGCCTGGAGTGTCCAGGGTAAAGATAATTCACCCCTCCACTTT,CAWSVQGKDNSPLHF
TRBJ2-2,TRBV28,-,TRBD2,TGTGCCAGCCCCCCCAGGGGCGGGGGGCGGACCGGGGAGCTGTTTTTT,CASPPRGGGRTGELFF
TRBJ1-4,TRBV19,-,TRBD1,TGTGCCAGTAGTACACTTAGAGGACAGGGGAGGGGTGAAAAACTGTTTTTT,CASSTLRGQGRGEKLFF
TRBJ2-3,TRBV6-1,-,-,TGTGCCAGCAGTGAAGTCGATATGCAGTATTTT,CASSEVDMQYF
TRBJ2-2,TRBV7-9,few,-,TGTGCCAGCAGCTCCGGAGGTTCCCTTTGGAACACCGGGGAGCTGTTTTTT,CASSSGGSLWNTGELFF
TRBJ2-7,TRBV15,-,-,TGTGCCACCAGCGGCTCACACTCCTACGAGCAGTACTTC,CATSGSHSYEQYF
TRBJ2-2,TRBV18,-,TRBD1,TGTGCCAGCTCACCCCGACAGGGGACCGGGGAGCTGTTTTTT,CASSPRQGTGELFF
TRBJ2-7,TRBV6-1,-,-,TGTGCCAGCAGTGAAGTCGGACAGTCCTACGAGCAGTACTTC,CASSEVGQSYEQYF
TRBJ2-2,TRBV2,-,TRBD2,TGTGCCAGCAAACTTGAGGGTCTTTGGGATAGCGGGAGGGAGAACACCGGGGAGCTGTTTTTT,CASKLEGLWDSGRENTGELFF
TRBJ2-3,TRBV5-1,-,-,TGCGCCAGCAGCCAACCGACTGGGATTATTACAGATACGCAGTATTTT,CASSQPTGIITDTQYF
TRBJ1-6,TRBV18,few,-,TGTGCCAGCTCCCACGGGAGTCTTCATAGCTCCTATAATTCACCCCTCCACTTT,CASSHGSLHSSYNSPLHF
TRBJ1-2,TRBV6-1,once,-,TGTGCCAGCACCACGGGAGGAATTAACTATGGCTACACCTTC,CASTTGGINYGYTF
TRBJ2-3,TRBV5-4,-,TRBD2,TGTGCCAGCAGCTTTGGCGGGAGGGGCACAGATACGCAGTATTTT,CASSFGGRGTDTQYF
TRBJ1-1,TRBV2,few,-,TGTGCCAGCAGGGACGATACTATGAACACTGAAGCTTTCTTT,CASRDDTMNTEAFF
TRBJ1-4,TRBV6-4,once,-,TGTGCCAGCAGTGAGGATGCAACTAATGAAAAACTGTTTTTT,CASSEDATNEKLFF
TRBJ1-3,TRBV6-1,few,-,TGTGCCAGCAGTGAAGCAGGGGGGACTGGAAACACCATATATTTT,CASSEAGGTGNTIYF
TRBJ2-2,TRBV5-1,-,TRBD1,TGCGCCAGCAGCTCTGGGACAGGGGTCGGGGAGCTGTTTTTT,CASSSGTGVGELFF
TRBJ1-4,TRBV30,-,-,TGTGCCTGGAGTGTAGGCGTAGGTGGAGGTGAAAAACTGTTTTTT,CAWSVGVGGGEKLFF
TRBJ2-5,TRBV4-1,-,TRBD1,TGCGCCAGCAGCCAGGGACAGTTCGAGACCCAGTACTTC,CASSQGQFETQYF
TRBJ1-2,TRBV4-3,-,TRBD1,TGCGCCAGCAGCCAAGAGGGGACAGGGGCTCTTTATGGCTACACCTTC,CASSQEGTGALYGYTF
TRBJ1-1,TRBV7-2,-,-,TGTGCCAGCAGCTCTCCAGGGCTTTTGAACACTGAAGCTTTCTTT,CASSSPGLLNTEAFF